The clone carrying this T cell receptor beta chain has at least ten counts. The antigen is undetermined. The sample is drawn from a study of T cells in Graves' hyperthyroidism and ophthalmopathy. Overall study findings and caveats: By a 13 V-J model, ophthalmopathy was set apart from stable hyperthyroidism. Blood samples included most of the expanded thyroid clonotypes exceeding 0.001.

There were TCR beta CDR3 regions amplified from RNA transcripts. HTBI primers drove first-round RT-PCR of the TCR CDR3. TCRdb re-derived calls from the multiplex PCR reads in MiXCR, one entry per CDR3 protein. The profile shows about 250,000 distinct CDR3 sequences, approximately 23% of them singletons. V dropped 1 base and J dropped 6; count of bases not matched to a gene: 3. CDR1 and CDR2 from the germline V gene are MDHEN and SYDVKM. The CDR3 spans 14 residues. Exclusions: uncontrolled infection, other autoimmune disease, pregnancy, lactation. The material sequenced was blood. This chain uses TRBV28 with TRBJ2-3; 8 positions match TRBD2. The sequence was collected from a man aged 25 to 40 with Graves' ophthalmopathy. CDR3 sequence: CASSLLGGGDTQYF. CDR3 nucleotides: TGTGCCAGCAGTTTATTGGGCGGGGGGGATACGCAGTATTTT.